These 17 T cell receptor beta chains were sequenced from one sample in a study of identical twins (dated by TCRdb to 2016 to 2017). Receptors were amplified or captured by 5' RACE. Sequencer: Illumina HiSeq 2000. The raw public data were reprocessed by TCRdb itself: fastp quality trimming at Q25, MiXCR clonotype calling, in-frame beta chains only. Duplicate CDR3 protein sequences are folded into a single record with the most common DNA and genes. For this sample there are 700,000 or so distinct CDR3 sequences; 8.6% appear just once. In total, the top ten clones hold approximately 0.89% of the sample. This sample was also put to use in a study of yellow fever vaccine responses in identical twins.

The material sequenced was PBMCs. The receptor source for this set is a woman aged 18-29 years in good health.

The chain uses TRBV20-1 and TRBJ1-1, with 8 bases that match TRBD1. The CDR3 spans 15 residues. The V and J ends lost 1 base and 1 base, in that order; junction bases with no gene match: 5. CDR1 DFQATT and CDR2 SNEGSKA come from the germline V gene (reference sequence). The CDR3 region has the DNA TGCAGTGCTAGAGTCGGGACAGGAGGGAACACTGAAGCTTTCTTT. Its protein product is CSARVGTGGNTEAFF.

The chain joins TRBV30 to TRBJ2-7; D not certain. Germline V gives CDR1 GTSNPN, CDR2 SVGIG (reference sequence). The ends were cut back, 0 bases at V and 2 bases at J, with 8 bases in the middle. The CDR3 loop spans 13 amino acids. CDR3 in amino acids: CAWSVGGTYEQYF. In nucleotides, the CDR3 is TGTGCCTGGAGTGTGGGCGGAACCTACGAGCAGTACTTC. The full variable domain, with the rest looked up from reference TRBV30 and TRBJ2-7, is SQTIHQWPATLVQPVGSPLSLECTVEGTSNPNLYWYRQAAGRGLQLLFYSVGIGQISSEVPQNLSASRPQDRQFILSSKKLLLSDSGFYLCAWSVGGTYEQYFGPGTRLTVT.

V is TRBV9 and J is TRBJ2-3; 8 bases line up with TRBD1. The CDR3 totals 15 residues. Trimming took 3 bases from V and 2 from J; bases not matched to a gene: 5. CDR1 and CDR2 from the germline V gene are SGDLS and YYNGEE. CDR3 sequence (DNA): TGTGCCAGCAGCGGCCGACAGGGGTACACAGATACGCAGTATTTT. Its translation is CASSGRQGYTDTQYF.

The chain recombines TRBV7-6 with TRBJ2-1; no definite D call. The V gene's germline CDR1 is SGHVS and CDR2 FNYEAQ. The CDR3 runs 16 residues. Trimming left V 2 bases short and J 8 bases short, with 19 bases between. CDR3 residues: CASSLLGYGGGDEQFF. In nucleotides, the CDR3 is TGTGCCAGCAGCTTATTGGGTTACGGTGGTGGGGATGAGCAGTTCTTC.

V and J are TRBV29-1 and TRBJ2-1; 9 nucleotides agree with TRBD2. CDR3 length: 15 amino acids. V dropped 4 bases and J dropped 10; count of bases not matched to a gene: 14. The germline V gene has CDR1 SQVTM and CDR2 ANQGSEA. The chain's CDR3 is CSVARTSVVKGEQFF. In nucleotides, the CDR3 is TGCAGCGTTGCCAGGACTAGCGTGGTTAAAGGGGAGCAGTTCTTC.

V usage is TRBV4-3 and J usage is TRBJ2-5, with unresolved D. The CDR3 totals 15 residues. The ends were cut back, 0 bases at V and 3 bases at J, with 11 bases in the middle. Looked up from germline, CDR1 is LGHNA and CDR2 is YSLEER. DNA of the CDR3: TGCGCCAGCAGCCAAGATTGGAATAAAAAAGAGACCCAGTACTTC. As protein: CASSQDWNKKETQYF.

This clonotype was seen a few times. CDR3 sequence: CASMVGAQQYF. CDR3 nucleotides: TGTGCCAGTATGGTAGGGGCGCAGCAGTACTTC. The chain recombines TRBV2 with TRBJ2-7, with D possibly being TRBD1 (5 bases). Trimming removed 9 bases at V and 8 bases at J, with 14 bases between. The CDR3 extends over 11 amino acids. Germline V gene sequence: CDR1 SNHLY, CDR2 FYNNEI.

The V gene is TRBV3-1, the J gene TRBJ2-5, with TRBD2 identical over 7 bases. This CDR3 region has 14 residues. Germline CDR1 is LGHDT and CDR2 is YNNKEL (reference sequence). The V segment lost 0 bases and the J segment 3 bases; nucleotides outside the gene matches: 1. The CDR3 reads CASSQELAEETQYF. The CDR3 DNA reads as TGTGCCAGCAGCCAAGAGCTAGCGGAAGAGACCCAGTACTTC.

The chain combines TRBV9 with TRBJ1-4, with 7 positions matching TRBD1. The V gene's germline CDR1 is SGDLS and CDR2 YYNGEE. With V trimmed by 4 bases and J by 5 bases, 11 bases remained unmatched. The CDR3 sequence is 16 residues long. CDR3 sequence (DNA): TGTGCCAGCAGCCCCCAGGGGGGTCTTAACAATGAAAAACTGTTTTTT. It encodes CASSPQGGLNNEKLFF.

The sample holds a few counts of this clonotype. V gene TRBV5-1 combines with J gene TRBJ2-1; D is perhaps TRBD2 (5 bases). The CDR3 is made up of 18 amino acids. Trimming removed 1 base at V and 4 bases at J, with 21 bases between. Germline V gene lookup returns CDR1 SGHRS and CDR2 YFSETQ. In DNA form, the CDR3 reads TGCGCCAGCAGCTTGCCCCCCGCCGGGGTCGCTTGGTACAATGAGCAGTTCTTC. The encoded protein is CASSLPPAGVAWYNEQFF.

This clonotype showed up just a few times. This rearrangement joins TRBV5-1 to TRBJ1-1; D may be TRBD1 (5 bases). V shed 0 bases and J shed 4 bases, with 16 bases lying between them. The CDR3 covers 16 residues. Germline CDR1 reads SGHRS; CDR2 reads YFSETQ. As DNA, the CDR3 is TGCGCCAGCAGCTTGGCCCCCCAGGGAGGCGGCACTGAAGCTTTCTTT. Residues: CASSLAPQGGGTEAFF.

This clonotype was seen more than once but under ten times. The V gene is TRBV6-1, the J gene TRBJ1-2; tentatively, D is TRBD1 (6 bases). Germline V gene sequence: CDR1 MNHNS, CDR2 SASEGT. The V end lost 6 bases, the J end lost 0 bases, and 20 bases lay between the germline ends. The CDR3 length is 17 residues. CDR3 DNA: TGTGCCAGCAGCCGGCTGGTTACAGGGTCGGCTAACTATGGCTACACCTTC. This codes for CASSRLVTGSANYGYTF.

This clonotype turned up a few times. CDR3 in DNA: TGCGCCACCACCCCGGGTTCTACCGGACCCCAAGAGACCCAGTACTTC. Its translation is CATTPGSTGPQETQYF. The rearrangement joins TRBV5-1 to TRBJ2-5, with unresolved D. The CDR3 is 16 amino acids. Deletions cut 9 bases from V and 1 base from J, with 22 bases between. Germline CDR1 SGHRS, CDR2 YFSETQ.

A few counts support this clonotype. The rearrangement joins TRBV5-1 to TRBJ2-7; 15 bases fit TRBD2. J gave up 0 bases and V 3 bases, and 7 bases lay outside the gene matches. Germline values: CDR1 SGHRS, CDR2 YFSETQ. The length of the CDR3 is 18 residues. The CDR3 spells CASSSGLAGGGTSYEQYF. CDR3 in DNA: TGCGCCAGCAGCTCGGGACTAGCGGGGGGCGGTACCTCCTACGAGCAGTACTTC.

This clonotype was counted a few times. This rearrangement joins TRBV6-2 or TRBV6-3 to TRBJ2-1, with 10 bases matching TRBD2. CDR1 is MNHEY, CDR2 SVGEGT, per germline. The length of the CDR3 is 17 residues. Trimming removed 6 bases from V and 0 bases from J; junction bases left unmatched: 8. The CDR3 coding sequence is TGTGCCAGCAGCTCTTTAGCGGGAGGCATCTCCTACAATGAGCAGTTCTTC. Residues: CASSSLAGGISYNEQFF.

The chain links TRBV5-1 to TRBJ2-3; TRBD1 agrees at 7 bases. J lost 10 bases, V lost 4 bases, and 15 bases had no gene match. This CDR3 is 15 amino acids long. CDR1 is SGHRS and CDR2 is YFSETQ in the germline V gene. CDR3 in amino acids: CASSLGTASGEAQYF. In nucleotides, the CDR3 is TGCGCCAGCAGCCTCGGGACAGCTAGTGGAGAAGCGCAGTATTTT. Using reference TRBV5-1 and TRBJ2-3 for the parts outside the CDR3, the full variable domain is KAGVTQTPRYLIKTRGQQVTLSCSPISGHRSVSWYQQTPGQGLQFLFEYFSETQRNKGNFPGRFSGRQFSNSRSEMNVSTLELGDSALYLCASSLGTASGEAQYFGPGTRLTVL.

This clonotype was observed a few times. The genes are TRBV7-2 and TRBJ2-7; no clear D gene. The CDR3 has 16 amino acids. V gave up 0 bases and J gave up 5 bases, with 17 bases separating them. The germline gives CDR1 SGHTA, CDR2 FQGNSA. CDR3 in DNA: TGTGCCAGCAGCTTAGCCTCCACCCACGCTAGGGACGAGCAGTACTTC. The encoded protein is CASSLASTHARDEQYF.